This section outlines one TCR beta chain sequence together with its context. In its sample, this clonotype was seen many times. This clone's antigen is unknown. One base away there is no much larger clone; base qualities are not given. The record originates from a study of blood T cells in healthy people across ages (dated by TCRdb to the mid-2010s). Context from the whole study: In model experiments, template switching captured about one uniquely barcoded TCR beta cDNA molecule for every two T cells. Using deep sequencing normalized with unique cDNA molecular identifiers, the study measured how TCR beta repertoire diversity changes with age. The donors were split into four age groups: young (average about 15 years), middle-aged (nearly 40), aged (approximately 60) and long-lived (under 85). Two additional independent replicas of 1 million unique cDNA reads from the same blood draw were analyzed for two donors (one aged 18 to 29 and one aged 80 or older).

Study-wide findings and limitations: Total diversity estimates from one million sequenced T cells were considered lower bounds and underestimates. Since profiling was done on bulk unsorted PBMCs, naive and antigen-experienced compartments could not be conclusively compared. Because the CMV infection status of the donors was unknown, age-related changes in expanded clonotypes may potentially have been confounded. The percentage of naive T cells measured by flow cytometry correlated strongly with observed TCR beta diversity. As age increased, observed TCR beta diversity per million T cells dropped in a roughly linear way, and a significant reduction was already evident by age 40. The long-lived group showed more naive CD4+ T cells, fewer expanded clones and increased TCR diversity than the aged group, suggesting age selection.

The donors were roughly 39 Caucasian individuals from Russia, aged roughly 6 to 100 years, who were systemically healthy. Approximately 10 milliliters of peripheral blood were collected from each donor into EDTA-treated Vacutainer tubes. Ficoll-Paque density-gradient centrifugation was used to isolate PBMCs, with at least 6.5 million obtained per sample. Trizol reagent was used to extract total RNA from the PBMCs, yielding at least 6 micrograms per sample. For every donor, flow cytometry on a PBMC aliquot measured the percentage of naive CD45RAhigh/CD27high T cells. Libraries were prepared through 5' RACE. Sequencing used an Illumina HiSeq 2500. A second 7 to 11 cycle PCR used a sample-barcoded 5' primer and a J-beta primer mix. A unique molecular identifier was introduced onto each TCR beta cDNA molecule by a template-switch 5' adaptor carrying 12 random nucleotides. At least 3 million CDR3-containing paired-end reads were obtained from each sample. First-strand cDNA was synthesized from all RNA with the Mint cDNA synthesis kit, primed by a TRBC-specific oligonucleotide. Following uracil-DNA glycosylase treatment, all cDNA underwent a first 18-cycle PCR with the universal primers M1SS and BC2_uni_R. The published analysis was carried out like this. Normalization of each sample was performed by random selection of 1 million high-quality reads, each carrying a distinct molecular identifier. Reads with shared molecular identifiers were discarded instead of being binned into consensus sequences. MiTCR, run with a Q25 quality threshold and the strictest error-elimination algorithm, handled CDR3 identification, clonotype clustering and error correction. A nonparametric unseen species model with Euler transformation was used to estimate a lower bound on total TCR beta diversity. TCRdb trimmed the raw reads at Q25, called clones with MiXCR and kept productive beta chains. Rows with one shared CDR3 protein collapse into an entry with the most common genes and DNA. The V and J calls follow TCRdb's processing rather than the paper's. The sample data list approximately 960,000 distinct CDR3 sequences, and around 29% of these were observed just once. The ten largest clones take up roughly 10% of the sample.

The data also belong to a second study, concerning T cells of mothers and their children. The other study reports the following: Nine systemically healthy Caucasian individuals served as donors, namely three mothers together with their six children. cDNA synthesis consumed the entire amount of extracted RNA, loaded at about 1.6 ug RNA in each 15 ul reaction. In the second PCR, sample barcodes and 2-4 random nucleotides were introduced via the M1S primer. Over 8 million TCR beta CDR3 reads came from each mother, compared with some 3.1 million reads from each child. Thymic selection similarly shapes TCR recombination output in related and unrelated pairs, with minor effect from inherited differences. Normalized repertoire overlap in related mother-child pairs was always slightly higher than in unrelated mother-child pairs, but the difference was never significant. With a sensitivity of approximately 100 clones per million clonotypes, no persistent microchimeric T cell clones were detected. To look for features that set related mother-child pairs apart from unrelated individuals, the researchers ran deep NGS to compare the TCR beta repertoires of mothers and children. The mean age was approximately 41 +/- 4 years for the mothers and roughly 11 +/- 4 years for the children. Libraries were sequenced on Illumina HiSeq 2000 with 100+100 nt paired-end reads after adapter ligation with NEBNext reagents. To avoid cross-contamination, the mother libraries and the child libraries were prepared a month apart and sequenced in separate runs. Each donor had between roughly 500,000 and 2,100,000 distinct TCR beta clonotypes identified. Naive TCR beta clonotypes were estimated from low-frequency clonotypes matched to each donor's FACS-determined naive share, without sorting.

Source material: blood. The receptor was isolated from a middle-aged woman in good health.

The CDR3 protein sequence reads: CASSLTGTGVETQYF. The base sequence is TGTGCCAGCAGCCTAACCGGGACAGGGGTAGAGACCCAGTACTTC. The rearrangement combines TRBV7-9 with TRBJ2-5, with 10 bases aligning to TRBD1. CDR3 length: 15 amino acids, cysteine to phenylalanine. This entry keeps only the CDR3 DNA: 45 bases, framed from base 1. CDR1 and CDR2 (SEHNR, FQNEAQ) derive from the germline V gene (reference sequence). Compared with germline, V lacks 5 bases and J lacks 4 bases; bases without a gene match: 7.